The rows below give T cell receptor beta chains drawn from one sample of a study of control samples from healthy donors and cancer patients. Produced via immunoSEQ multiplex PCR; TCRdb's table is partial and in-frame only. The listing contains 150,000 to 200,000 clones. Material for sequencing was blood. Source of these receptors: a woman aged 25 to 39 in good health. Each CDR3 is given with its conserved first and last residue. D genes are given only for firm matches.

TRBV5-1	.	TRBJ2-3	TGCGCCAGCAGCTTGGAGGGTCCTAGCACAGATACGCAGTATTTT	CASSLEGPSTDTQYF
TRBV6-6	TRBD2	TRBJ2-7	TGTGCCAGCAACCAGTGGGGGGGACCTGCCTACGAGCAGTACTTC	CASNQWGGPAYEQYF
TRBV28	.	TRBJ1-6	TGTGCCAGCAGTTTAGGGCTGTACAATTCACCCCTCCACTTT	CASSLGLYNSPLHF
TRBV4-2	.	TRBJ1-4	TGTGCCAGCAGCCTCTCCCCCGGCAGTAACGAAAAACTGTTTTTT	CASSLSPGSNEKLFF
TRBV4-2	.	TRBJ1-2	TGTGCCAGCAGCCAAGGACAGCTCTATGGCTACACCTTC	CASSQGQLYGYTF
TRBV3-1/TRBV3-2	TRBD1	TRBJ2-3	TGTGCCAGCAGCGCGAGCCCACCGACAGGGGCAGCAGATACGCAGTATTTT	CASSASPPTGAADTQYF
TRBV7-8	.	TRBJ1-5	TGTGCCAGCAGCGACGGACGGGGAGGTAGCAATCAGCCCCAGCATTTT	CASSDGRGGSNQPQHF
TRBV5-6	.	TRBJ2-5	TGTGCCAGCAGCTTGGCGGCAGTCCAAGAGACCCAGTACTTC	CASSLAAVQETQYF
TRBV3-1/TRBV3-2	.	TRBJ1-2	TGTGCCAGCAGCCCCCTTTCCCCTGGCAGGGGAGATGGCTACACCTTC	CASSPLSPGRGDGYTF
TRBV11-2	.	TRBJ1-3	TGTGCCAGCAGCCGTGGACGGATCTCTGGAAACACCATATATTTT	CASSRGRISGNTIYF
TRBV2	.	TRBJ2-2	TGTGCCAGCAGTGTACAGGGTAGCACCGGGGAGCTGTTTTTT	CASSVQGSTGELFF
TRBV7-2	.	TRBJ1-4	TGTGCCAGCAGCACCCTCCCGGACGAAAAACTGTTTTTT	CASSTLPDEKLFF
TRBV4-1	.	TRBJ2-1	TGCGCCAGCAGCCAAGTCCTCGGGGATGAGCAGTTCTTC	CASSQVLGDEQFF
TRBV7-3	.	TRBJ2-2	TGTGCCAGCAGCTTGCGTCGACTGCGAGGGGCGAACACCAGGGAGCTGTTTTTT	CASSLRRLRGANTRELFF
TRBV7-2	.	TRBJ1-3	TGTGCCAGCAGCTTGGGGAATAGTGGAAACACCATATATTTT	CASSLGNSGNTIYF
TRBV5-1	.	TRBJ2-7	TGCGCCAGCAGCTTGGGGGACGGTTGGTCCTACGAGCAGTACTTC	CASSLGDGWSYEQYF
TRBV28	TRBD2	TRBJ2-7	TGTGCCAGCAGGGTAGCGGGGCAAACCTACGAGCAGTACTTC	CASRVAGQTYEQYF
TRBV28	.	TRBJ1-2	TGTGCCAGCAGTTTTCGGGATATACTCAACTATGGCTACACCTTC	CASSFRDILNYGYTF
TRBV28	.	TRBJ1-6	TGTGCCAGCGTCCTGGGAGGGAAGGGTTCACCCCTCCACTTT	CASVLGGKGSPLHF
TRBV7-8	TRBD2	TRBJ2-3	TGTGCCAGCAGCAGGCGGGGGTCCACAGATACGCAGTATTTT	CASSRRGSTDTQYF
TRBV5-4	.	TRBJ2-1	TGTGCCAGCAGCCGACAGGGAGGCCAGACGGGTGAGCAGTTCTTC	CASSRQGGQTGEQFF
TRBV2	.	TRBJ2-3	TGTGCCAGCAGTGAGCTAGATACGCAGTATTTT	CASSELDTQYF
TRBV6-5	.	TRBJ1-2	TGTGCCAGCAGAGCACTTGGGGGGGTGGGCTACACCTTC	CASRALGGVGYTF
TRBV28	.	TRBJ1-5	TGTGCCAGCAGCGGGGGAATTACTAGCAATCAGCCCCAGCATTTT	CASSGGITSNQPQHF
TRBV18	.	TRBJ2-3	TGTGCCAGCTCACCCCCGGGGGCAGGCACAGATACGCAGTATTTT	CASSPPGAGTDTQYF
TRBV19	TRBD1	TRBJ1-5	TGTGCCAGTGCGGGGGACAGTCAGCCCCAGCATTTT	CASAGDSQPQHF
TRBV27	.	TRBJ1-1	TGTGCCAGCAGTTTGCAGCGGGGGAACACTGAAGCTTTCTTT	CASSLQRGNTEAFF
TRBV10-3	.	TRBJ2-1	TGTGCCATCAGTGAGGGGGGGAGACGGTACAATGAGCAGTTCTTC	CAISEGGRRYNEQFF
TRBV6-1	.	TRBJ1-5	TGTGCCAGCAGTGAACAGTTTTATCAGCCCCAGCATTTT	CASSEQFYQPQHF